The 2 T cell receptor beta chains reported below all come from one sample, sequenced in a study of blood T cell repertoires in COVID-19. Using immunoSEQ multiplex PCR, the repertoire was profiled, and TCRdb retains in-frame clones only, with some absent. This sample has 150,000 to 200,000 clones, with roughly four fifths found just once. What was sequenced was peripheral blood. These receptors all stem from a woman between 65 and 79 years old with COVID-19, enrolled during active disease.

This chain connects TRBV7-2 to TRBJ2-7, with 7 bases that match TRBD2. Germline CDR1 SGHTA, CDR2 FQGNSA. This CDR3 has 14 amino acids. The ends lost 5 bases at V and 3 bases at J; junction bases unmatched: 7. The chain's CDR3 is CASSAPGRHYEQYF. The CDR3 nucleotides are TGTGCCAGCAGCGCCCCCGGGAGGCACTACGAGCAGTACTTC. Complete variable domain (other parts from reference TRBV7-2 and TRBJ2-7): GAGVSQSPSNKVTEKGKDVELRCDPISGHTALYWYRQSLGQGLEFLIYFQGNSAPDKSGLPSDRFSAERTGGSVSTLTIQRTQQEDSAVYLCASSAPGRHYEQYFGPGTRLTVT.

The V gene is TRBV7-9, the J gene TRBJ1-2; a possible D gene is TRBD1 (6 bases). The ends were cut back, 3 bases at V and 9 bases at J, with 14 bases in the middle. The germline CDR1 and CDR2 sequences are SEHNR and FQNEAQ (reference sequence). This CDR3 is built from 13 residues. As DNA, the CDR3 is TGTGCCAGCAGCTTCACTGTACAGGGAAGCTACACCTTC. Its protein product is CASSFTVQGSYTF.